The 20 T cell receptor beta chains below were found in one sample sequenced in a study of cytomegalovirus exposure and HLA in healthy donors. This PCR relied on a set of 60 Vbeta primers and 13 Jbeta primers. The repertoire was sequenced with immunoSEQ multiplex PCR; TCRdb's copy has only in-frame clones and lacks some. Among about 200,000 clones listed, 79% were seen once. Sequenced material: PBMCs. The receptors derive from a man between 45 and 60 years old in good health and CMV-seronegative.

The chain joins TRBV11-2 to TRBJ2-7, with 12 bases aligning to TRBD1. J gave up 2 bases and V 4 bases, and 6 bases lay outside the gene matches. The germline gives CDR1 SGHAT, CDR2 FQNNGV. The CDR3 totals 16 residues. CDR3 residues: CASSSWGQGAAYEQYF. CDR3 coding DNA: TGTGCCAGCAGCTCCTGGGGACAGGGGGCCGCCTACGAGCAGTACTTC.

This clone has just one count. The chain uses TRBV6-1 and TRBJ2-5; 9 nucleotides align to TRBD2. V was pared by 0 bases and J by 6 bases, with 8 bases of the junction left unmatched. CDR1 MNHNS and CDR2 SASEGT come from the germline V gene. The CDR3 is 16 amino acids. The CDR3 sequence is CASSEALQAGGKTQYF. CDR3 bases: TGTGCCAGCAGTGAAGCGCTTCAAGCGGGAGGAAAGACCCAGTACTTC.

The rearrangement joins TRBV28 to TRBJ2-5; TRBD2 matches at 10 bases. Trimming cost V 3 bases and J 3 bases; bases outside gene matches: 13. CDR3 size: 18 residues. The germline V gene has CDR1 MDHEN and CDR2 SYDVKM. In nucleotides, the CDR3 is TGTGCCAGCAGTTTGGGGCGCCTAGCGGGAGTAGGAGAAGAGACCCAGTACTTC. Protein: CASSLGRLAGVGEETQYF.

CDR3 region: CASSLRLAGNQYNEQFF. CDR3 nucleotides: TGTGCCAGCAGCTTACGGCTAGCGGGAAACCAATACAATGAGCAGTTCTTC. The V and J genes are TRBV13 and TRBJ2-1; 9 nucleotides match TRBD2. The V and J ends lost 2 bases and 4 bases, in that order; junction bases with no gene match: 9. CDR3 length: 17 residues. Germline lookup yields CDR1 PRHDT and CDR2 FYEKMQ (reference sequence).

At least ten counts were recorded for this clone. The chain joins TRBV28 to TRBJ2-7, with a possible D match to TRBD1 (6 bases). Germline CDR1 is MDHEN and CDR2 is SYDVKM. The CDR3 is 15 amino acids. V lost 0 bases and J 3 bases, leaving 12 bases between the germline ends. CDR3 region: CASSLWGAEHYEQYF. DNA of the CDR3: TGTGCCAGCAGTTTATGGGGGGCTGAGCACTACGAGCAGTACTTC.

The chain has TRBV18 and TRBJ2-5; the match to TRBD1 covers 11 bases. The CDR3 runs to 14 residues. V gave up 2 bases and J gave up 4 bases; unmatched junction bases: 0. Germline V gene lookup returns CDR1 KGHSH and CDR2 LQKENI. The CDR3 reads CASSPGTGGETQYF. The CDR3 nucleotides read TGTGCCAGCTCACCAGGGACAGGGGGAGAGACCCAGTACTTC.

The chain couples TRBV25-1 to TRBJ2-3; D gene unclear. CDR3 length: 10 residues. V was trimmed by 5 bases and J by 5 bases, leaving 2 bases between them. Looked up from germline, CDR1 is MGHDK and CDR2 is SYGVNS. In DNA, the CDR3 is TGTGCCAGCAGTCTAGATACGCAGTATTTT. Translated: CASSLDTQYF.

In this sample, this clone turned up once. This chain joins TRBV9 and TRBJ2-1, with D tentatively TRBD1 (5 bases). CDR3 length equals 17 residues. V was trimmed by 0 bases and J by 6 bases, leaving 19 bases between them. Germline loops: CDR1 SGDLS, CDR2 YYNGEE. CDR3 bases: TGTGCCAGCAGCGTAGACGGTGGGGCAGTTCCCTCCAATGAGCAGTTCTTC. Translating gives CASSVDGGAVPSNEQFF.

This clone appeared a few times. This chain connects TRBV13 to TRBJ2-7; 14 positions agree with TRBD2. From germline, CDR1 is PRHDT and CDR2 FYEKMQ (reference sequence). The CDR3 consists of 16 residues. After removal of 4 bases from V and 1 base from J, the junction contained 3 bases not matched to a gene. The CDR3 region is CASSSRLAGGSYEQYF. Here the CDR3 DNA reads TGTGCCAGCAGCTCCCGACTAGCGGGAGGGTCCTACGAGCAGTACTTC.

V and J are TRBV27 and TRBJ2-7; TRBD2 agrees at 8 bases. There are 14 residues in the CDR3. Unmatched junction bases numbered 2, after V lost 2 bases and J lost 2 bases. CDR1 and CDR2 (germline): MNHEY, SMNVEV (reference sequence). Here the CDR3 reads CASSLPGRAYEQYF. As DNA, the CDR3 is TGTGCCAGCAGTTTACCCGGGAGGGCCTACGAGCAGTACTTC.

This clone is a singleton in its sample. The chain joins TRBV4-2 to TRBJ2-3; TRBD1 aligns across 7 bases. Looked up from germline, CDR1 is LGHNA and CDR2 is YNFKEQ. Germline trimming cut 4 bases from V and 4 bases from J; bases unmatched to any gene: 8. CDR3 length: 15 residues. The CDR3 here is CASSPRQGTADTQYF. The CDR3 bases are TGTGCCAGCAGCCCAAGACAGGGAACGGCAGATACGCAGTATTTT.

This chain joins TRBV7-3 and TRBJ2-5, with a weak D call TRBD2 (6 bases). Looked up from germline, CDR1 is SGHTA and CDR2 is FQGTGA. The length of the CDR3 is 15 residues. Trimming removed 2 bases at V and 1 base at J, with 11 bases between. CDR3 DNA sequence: TGTGCCAGCAGCTTAGCGGGGCGGTTCCAAGAGACCCAGTACTTC. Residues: CASSLAGRFQETQYF.

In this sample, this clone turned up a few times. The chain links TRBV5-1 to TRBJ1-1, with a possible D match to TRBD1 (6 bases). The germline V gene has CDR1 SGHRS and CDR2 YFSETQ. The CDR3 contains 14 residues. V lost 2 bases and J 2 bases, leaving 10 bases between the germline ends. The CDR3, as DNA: TGCGCCAGCAGCTTACTGGACAGTAACACTGAAGCTTTCTTT. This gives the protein CASSLLDSNTEAFF. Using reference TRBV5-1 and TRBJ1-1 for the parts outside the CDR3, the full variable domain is KAGVTQTPRYLIKTRGQQVTLSCSPISGHRSVSWYQQTPGQGLQFLFEYFSETQRNKGNFPGRFSGRQFSNSRSEMNVSTLELGDSALYLCASSLLDSNTEAFFGQGTRLTVV.

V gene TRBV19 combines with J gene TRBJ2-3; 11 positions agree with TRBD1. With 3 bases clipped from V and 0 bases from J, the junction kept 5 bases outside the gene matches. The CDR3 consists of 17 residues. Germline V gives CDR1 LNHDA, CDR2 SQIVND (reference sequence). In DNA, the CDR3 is TGTGCCAGTAGTATGGGGGGACAGGGGGGGAGCACAGATACGCAGTATTTT. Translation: CASSMGGQGGSTDTQYF.

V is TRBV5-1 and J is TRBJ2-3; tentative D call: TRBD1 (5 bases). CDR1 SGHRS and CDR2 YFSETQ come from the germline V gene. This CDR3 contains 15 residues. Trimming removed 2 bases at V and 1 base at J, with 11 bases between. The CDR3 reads CASSLQDIRTDTQYF. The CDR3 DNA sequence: TGCGCCAGCAGCTTACAGGATATCCGCACAGATACGCAGTATTTT.

The CDR3 loop is CASSQSEAEQYF. As DNA, the CDR3 is TGCGCCAGCAGCCAGAGCGAGGCCGAGCAGTACTTC. This chain connects TRBV5-1 to TRBJ2-7; D is uncertain. Trimming pared 4 bases from V and 6 bases from J, leaving 11 bases between. Germline V gene sequence: CDR1 SGHRS, CDR2 YFSETQ. There are 12 residues in the CDR3. The variable domain in full, completed from reference TRBV5-1 and TRBJ2-7, reads KAGVTQTPRYLIKTRGQQVTLSCSPISGHRSVSWYQQTPGQGLQFLFEYFSETQRNKGNFPGRFSGRQFSNSRSEMNVSTLELGDSALYLCASSQSEAEQYFGPGTRLTVT.

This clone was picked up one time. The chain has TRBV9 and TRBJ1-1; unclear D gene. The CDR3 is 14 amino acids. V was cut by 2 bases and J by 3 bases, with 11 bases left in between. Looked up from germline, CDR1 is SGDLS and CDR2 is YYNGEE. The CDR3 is CASSVLQVDTEAFF. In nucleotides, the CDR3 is TGTGCCAGCAGCGTTCTTCAGGTTGACACTGAAGCTTTCTTT.

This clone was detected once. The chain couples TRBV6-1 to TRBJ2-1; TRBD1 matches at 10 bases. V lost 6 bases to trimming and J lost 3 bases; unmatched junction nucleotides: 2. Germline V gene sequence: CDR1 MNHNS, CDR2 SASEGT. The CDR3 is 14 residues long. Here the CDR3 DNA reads TGTGCCAGCAGAAGGACAGGGGGCTACAATGAGCAGTTCTTC. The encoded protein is CASRRTGGYNEQFF.

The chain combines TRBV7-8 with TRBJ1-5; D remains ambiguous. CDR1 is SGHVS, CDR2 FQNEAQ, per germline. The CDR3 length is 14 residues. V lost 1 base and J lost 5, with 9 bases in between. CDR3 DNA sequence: TGTGCCAGCAGCTTAGGGCCAGCGGATCAGCCCCAGCATTTT. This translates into CASSLGPADQPQHF.

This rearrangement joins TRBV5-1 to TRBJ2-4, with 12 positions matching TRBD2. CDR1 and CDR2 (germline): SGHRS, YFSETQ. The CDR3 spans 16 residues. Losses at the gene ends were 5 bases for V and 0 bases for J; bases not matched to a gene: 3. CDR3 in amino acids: CASRTSGGLAKNIQYF. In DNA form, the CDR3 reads TGCGCCAGCAGGACTAGCGGGGGCCTAGCCAAAAACATTCAGTACTTC.